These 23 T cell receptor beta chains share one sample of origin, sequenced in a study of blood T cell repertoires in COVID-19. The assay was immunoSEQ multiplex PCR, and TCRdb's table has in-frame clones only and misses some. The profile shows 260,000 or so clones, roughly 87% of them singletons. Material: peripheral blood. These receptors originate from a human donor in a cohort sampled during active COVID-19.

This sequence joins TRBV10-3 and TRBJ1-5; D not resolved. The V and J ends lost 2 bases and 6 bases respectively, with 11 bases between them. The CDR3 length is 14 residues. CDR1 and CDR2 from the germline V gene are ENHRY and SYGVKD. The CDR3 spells CAISEESRGQPQHF. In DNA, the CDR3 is TGTGCCATCAGTGAGGAAAGTCGGGGTCAGCCCCAGCATTTT.

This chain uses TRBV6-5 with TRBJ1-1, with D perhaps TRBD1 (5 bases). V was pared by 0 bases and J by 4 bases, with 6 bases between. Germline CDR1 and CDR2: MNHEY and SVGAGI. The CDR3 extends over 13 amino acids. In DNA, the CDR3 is TGTGCCAGCAGTTACTCCAGGGTCACTGAAGCTTTCTTT. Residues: CASSYSRVTEAFF.

CDR3 protein: CASSRVRGRAGANVLTF. The CDR3 region has the DNA TGTGCCAGCAGTAGGGTCAGGGGAAGGGCTGGGGCCAACGTCCTGACTTTC. This chain links TRBV6-4 with TRBJ2-6, with D perhaps TRBD1 (6 bases). The germline V gene has CDR1 MRHNA and CDR2 SNTAGT. The germline V and J ends were trimmed by 5 bases and 2 bases, with 16 bases remaining between them. The CDR3 contains 17 residues.

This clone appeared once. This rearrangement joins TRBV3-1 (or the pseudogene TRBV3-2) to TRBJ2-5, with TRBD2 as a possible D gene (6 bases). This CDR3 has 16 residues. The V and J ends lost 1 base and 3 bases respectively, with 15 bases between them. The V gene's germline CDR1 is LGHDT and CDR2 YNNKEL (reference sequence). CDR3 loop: CASSQGAGGGEETQYF. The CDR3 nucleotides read TGTGCCAGCAGCCAAGGGGCCGGAGGAGGGGAAGAGACCCAGTACTTC.

As DNA, the CDR3 is TGCGCCAGCAGCCCTCATAAGGTCCAGGGCTATGGCTACACCTTC. Translation: CASSPHKVQGYGYTF. The chain uses TRBV4-3 and TRBJ1-2; maybe TRBD1 (5 bases). The germline V and J ends were trimmed by 4 bases and 4 bases, with 16 bases remaining between them. Germline assignment: CDR1 LGHNA and CDR2 YSLEER. This CDR3 has 15 amino acids.

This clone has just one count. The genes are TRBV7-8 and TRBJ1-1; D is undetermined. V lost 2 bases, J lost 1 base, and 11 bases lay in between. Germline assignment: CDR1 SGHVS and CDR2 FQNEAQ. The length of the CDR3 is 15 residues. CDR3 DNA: TGTGCCAGCAGCTTATTTGGGCAGAGGAACACTGAAGCTTTCTTT. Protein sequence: CASSLFGQRNTEAFF.

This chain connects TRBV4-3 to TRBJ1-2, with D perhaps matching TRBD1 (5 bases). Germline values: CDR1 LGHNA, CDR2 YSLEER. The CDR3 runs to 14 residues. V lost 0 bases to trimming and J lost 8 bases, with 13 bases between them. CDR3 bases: TGCGCCAGCAGCCAAGATAGGGGAAACGGAGGCTACACCTTC. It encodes CASSQDRGNGGYTF.

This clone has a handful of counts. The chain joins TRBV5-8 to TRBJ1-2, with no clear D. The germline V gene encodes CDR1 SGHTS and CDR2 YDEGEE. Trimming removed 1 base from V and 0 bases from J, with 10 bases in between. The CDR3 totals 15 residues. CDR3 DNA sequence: TGTGCCAGCAGCTTGTTTCGGGAAGCTAACTATGGCTACACCTTC. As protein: CASSLFREANYGYTF.

In nucleotides, the CDR3 is TGCGCCAGCAGCTTGGCTCAGCGGGGGAGTGAAAAACTGTTTTTT. Residues: CASSLAQRGSEKLFF. The V gene is TRBV5-1, the J gene TRBJ1-4, with a weak D call TRBD1 (5 bases). The V end lost 0 bases, the J end lost 7 bases, and 13 bases lay between the germline ends. The CDR3 covers 15 residues. The germline CDR1 and CDR2 sequences are SGHRS and YFSETQ.

CDR3 sequence: CAYSGSQSVPEGTDTQYF. In nucleotides, the CDR3 is TGTGCCTATTCGGGGAGTCAGAGCGTACCCGAGGGAACAGATACGCAGTATTTT. The genes are TRBV2 and TRBJ2-3, with a possible D match to TRBD2 (5 bases). The CDR3 totals 18 residues. Trimming took 11 bases from V and 3 from J, leaving 30 bases between them. In germline, CDR1 is SNHLY, CDR2 FYNNEI.

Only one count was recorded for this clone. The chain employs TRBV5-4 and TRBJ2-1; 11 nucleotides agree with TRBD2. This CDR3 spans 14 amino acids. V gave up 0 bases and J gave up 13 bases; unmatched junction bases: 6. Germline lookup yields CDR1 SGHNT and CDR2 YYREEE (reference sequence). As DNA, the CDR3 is TGTGCCAGCAGCTTGGCACTAGCGGGGGCTGGCCAGTTCTTC. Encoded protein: CASSLALAGAGQFF.

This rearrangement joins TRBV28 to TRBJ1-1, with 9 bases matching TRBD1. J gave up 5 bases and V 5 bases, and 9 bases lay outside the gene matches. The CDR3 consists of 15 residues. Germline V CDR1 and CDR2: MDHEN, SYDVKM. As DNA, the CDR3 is TGTGCCAGCAGTCCGTTAACAGGGGGCGGGACTGAAGCTTTCTTT. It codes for CASSPLTGGGTEAFF.

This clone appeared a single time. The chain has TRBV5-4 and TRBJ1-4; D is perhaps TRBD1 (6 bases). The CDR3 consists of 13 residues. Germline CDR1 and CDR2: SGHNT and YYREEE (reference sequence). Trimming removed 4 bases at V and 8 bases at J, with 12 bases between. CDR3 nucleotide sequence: TGTGCCAGCAGCGGGGGCGCAATGGAAAAACTGTTTTTT. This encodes CASSGGAMEKLFF.

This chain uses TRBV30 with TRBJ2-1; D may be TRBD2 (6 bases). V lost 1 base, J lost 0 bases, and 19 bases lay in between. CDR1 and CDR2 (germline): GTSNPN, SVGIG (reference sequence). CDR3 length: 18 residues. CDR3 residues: CAWSEGYAGGSSYNEQFF. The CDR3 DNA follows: TGTGCCTGGAGTGAGGGATATGCCGGGGGAAGCTCCTACAATGAGCAGTTCTTC. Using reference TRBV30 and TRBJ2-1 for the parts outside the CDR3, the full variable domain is SQTIHQWPATLVQPVGSPLSLECTVEGTSNPNLYWYRQAAGRGLQLLFYSVGIGQISSEVPQNLSASRPQDRQFILSSKKLLLSDSGFYLCAWSEGYAGGSSYNEQFFGPGTRLTVL.

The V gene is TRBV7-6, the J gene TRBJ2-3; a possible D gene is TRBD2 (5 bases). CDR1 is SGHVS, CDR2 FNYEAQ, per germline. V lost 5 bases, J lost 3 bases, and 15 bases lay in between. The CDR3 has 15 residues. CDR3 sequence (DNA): TGTGCCAGCAGCCCCAGAAGCACTAGGACAGATACGCAGTATTTT. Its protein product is CASSPRSTRTDTQYF.

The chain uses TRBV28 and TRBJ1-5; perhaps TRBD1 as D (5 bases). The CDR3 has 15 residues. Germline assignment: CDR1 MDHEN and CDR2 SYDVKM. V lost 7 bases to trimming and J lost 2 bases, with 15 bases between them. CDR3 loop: CASTGGGTGNQPQHF. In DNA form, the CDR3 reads TGTGCCAGCACCGGCGGAGGGACGGGCAATCAGCCCCAGCATTTT.

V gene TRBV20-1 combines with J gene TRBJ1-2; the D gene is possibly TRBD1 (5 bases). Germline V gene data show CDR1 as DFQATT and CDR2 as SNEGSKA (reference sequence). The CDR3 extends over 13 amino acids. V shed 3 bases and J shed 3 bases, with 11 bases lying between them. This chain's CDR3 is CSASVQGDYGYTF. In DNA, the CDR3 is TGCAGTGCTAGTGTCCAGGGTGACTATGGCTACACCTTC.

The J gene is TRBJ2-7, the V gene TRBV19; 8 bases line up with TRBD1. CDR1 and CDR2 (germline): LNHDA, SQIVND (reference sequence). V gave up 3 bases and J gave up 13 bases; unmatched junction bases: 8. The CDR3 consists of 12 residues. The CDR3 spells CASSMLDREPYF. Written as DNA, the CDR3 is TGTGCCAGTAGTATGTTGGACAGGGAGCCTTACTTC.

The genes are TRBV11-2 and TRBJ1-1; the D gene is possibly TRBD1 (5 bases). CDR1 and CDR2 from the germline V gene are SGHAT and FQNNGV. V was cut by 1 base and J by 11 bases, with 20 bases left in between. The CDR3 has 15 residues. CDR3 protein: CASSLGLPGLRGAFF. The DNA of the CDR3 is TGTGCCAGCAGCTTAGGTCTTCCGGGATTACGGGGGGCTTTCTTT.

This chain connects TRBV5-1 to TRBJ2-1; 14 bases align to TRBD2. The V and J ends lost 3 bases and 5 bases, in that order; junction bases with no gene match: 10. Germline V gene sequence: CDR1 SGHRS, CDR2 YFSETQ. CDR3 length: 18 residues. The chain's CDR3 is CASSSSGTSGGPDNEQFF. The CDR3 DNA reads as TGCGCCAGCAGCTCAAGCGGGACTAGCGGGGGTCCCGACAATGAGCAGTTCTTC.

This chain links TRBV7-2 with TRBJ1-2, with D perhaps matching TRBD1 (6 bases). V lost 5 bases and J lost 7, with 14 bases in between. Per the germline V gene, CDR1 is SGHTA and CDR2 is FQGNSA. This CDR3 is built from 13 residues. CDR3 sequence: CASSPRQGSGYTF. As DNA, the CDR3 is TGTGCCAGCAGCCCCAGGCAGGGGTCTGGCTACACCTTC.

The CDR3 DNA sequence: TGTGCCTGGGGAGTGGGGCAGGCCTATCAGCCCCAGCATTTT. Translating it yields CAWGVGQAYQPQHF. The chain joins TRBV30 to TRBJ1-5; TRBD1 might be the D (5 bases). The ends were cut back, 5 bases at V and 5 bases at J, with 16 bases in the middle. The length of the CDR3 is 14 residues. CDR1 is GTSNPN and CDR2 is SVGIG in the germline V gene (reference sequence).

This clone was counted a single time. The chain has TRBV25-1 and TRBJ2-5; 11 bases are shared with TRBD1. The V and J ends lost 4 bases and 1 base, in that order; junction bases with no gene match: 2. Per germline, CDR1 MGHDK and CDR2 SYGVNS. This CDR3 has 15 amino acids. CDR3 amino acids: CASSGGTGGQETQYF. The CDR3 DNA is TGTGCCAGCAGTGGAGGGACAGGGGGCCAAGAGACCCAGTACTTC. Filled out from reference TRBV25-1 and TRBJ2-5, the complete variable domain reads EADIYQTPRYLVIGTGKKITLECSQTMGHDKMYWYQQDPGMELHLIHYSYGVNSTEKGDLSSESTVSRIRTEHFPLTLESARPSHTSQYLCASSGGTGGQETQYFGPGTRLLVL.